Below, 27 T cell receptor beta chains from the same sample are listed, as sequenced in a study of cytomegalovirus exposure and HLA in healthy donors. PCR amplification relied on 60 Vbeta primers (plus 13 Jbeta primers). The data were produced by immunoSEQ multiplex PCR, yet TCRdb's version contains in-frame clones alone and is incomplete. The repertoire includes more than 110,000 clones, less than 85% of them detected once, and approximately 2.3% sits in the top ten. Sequenced input: PBMCs. These receptors all stem from a woman aged 55-70 years in good health and CMV-seropositive.

The V gene is TRBV6-5, the J gene TRBJ2-1; the D gene is possibly TRBD1 (6 bases). The CDR3 consists of 14 residues. The ends were cut back, 8 bases at V and 4 bases at J, with 15 bases in the middle. Germline loops: CDR1 MNHEY, CDR2 SVGAGI. CDR3 DNA: TGTGCCAGCGTACGGGACACTTCTTACAATGAGCAGTTCTTC. It translates to CASVRDTSYNEQFF.

This chain uses TRBV11-2 with TRBJ2-7, with D perhaps matching TRBD2 (6 bases). Germline CDR1 reads SGHAT; CDR2 reads FQNNGV. Trimming shortened V by 0 bases and J by 1 base, and 13 bases separated the two germline ends. The CDR3 is 16 amino acids. CDR3: CASSLDSGSMSYEQYF. The DNA of the CDR3 is TGTGCCAGCAGCTTAGACTCCGGGAGTATGTCCTACGAGCAGTACTTC.

The chain recombines TRBV28 with TRBJ1-1, with a weak D call TRBD1 (6 bases). The CDR3 sequence is 14 residues long. Germline CDR1 reads MDHEN; CDR2 reads SYDVKM. The germline V and J ends were trimmed by 7 bases and 2 bases, with 14 bases remaining between them. DNA for the CDR3: TGTGCCAGCACCAGAACAGGGCATAACACTGAAGCTTTCTTT. This translates into CASTRTGHNTEAFF.

V gene TRBV6-1 combines with J gene TRBJ1-2, with 7 nucleotides matching TRBD1. V lost 2 bases, J lost 4 bases, and 10 bases stayed unmatched. CDR1 and CDR2 from the germline V gene are MNHNS and SASEGT. The CDR3 consists of 16 residues. This chain's CDR3 is CASSERKAGGGYGYTF. CDR3 coding DNA: TGTGCCAGCAGTGAAAGGAAGGCAGGGGGAGGCTATGGCTACACCTTC.

Worth noting for this clone: Other DNA sequences within the sample encode an identical CDR3. The chain links TRBV7-2 to TRBJ2-1, with D maybe TRBD2 (6 bases). Germline V lookup: CDR1 SGHTA, CDR2 FQGNSA. The CDR3 totals 15 residues. V shed 0 bases and J shed 4 bases, with 10 bases lying between them. The DNA of the CDR3 is TGTGCCAGCAGCTTAGCGGGAGGTACTTACAATGAGCAGTTCTTC. It yields the protein CASSLAGGTYNEQFF.

This clone has more than one count but fewer than ten. The V and J genes are TRBV15 and TRBJ2-5; weak D call: TRBD1 (7 bases). V was clipped by 1 base and J by 2 bases, with 14 bases between them. The length of the CDR3 is 16 residues. Germline CDR1 is LNHNV and CDR2 is YYDKDF (reference sequence). CDR3 nucleotide sequence: TGTGCCACCAGCAGAGGGGGGGTGACAGGGCAAGAGACCCAGTACTTC. It codes for CATSRGGVTGQETQYF.

The J gene is TRBJ2-3, the V gene TRBV28, with 9 positions matching TRBD1. Per germline, CDR1 MDHEN and CDR2 SYDVKM. The CDR3 sequence is 17 residues long. The ends lost 5 bases at V and 2 bases at J; junction bases unmatched: 11. The CDR3 bases are TGTGCCAGCAGTCCTGCCCCGGGACAGGGTTACACAGATACGCAGTATTTT. Protein: CASSPAPGQGYTDTQYF.

V gene TRBV5-1 combines with J gene TRBJ2-7, with TRBD2 as a possible D gene (7 bases). This CDR3 comprises 16 residues. Germline V CDR1 and CDR2: SGHRS, YFSETQ. The V and J ends lost 4 bases and 0 bases respectively, with 17 bases between them. The CDR3 bases are TGCGCCAGCAGCCCGGTAGGGGGAGGGATCTCCTACGAGCAGTACTTC. Translated, it gives CASSPVGGGISYEQYF.

The chain uses TRBV15 and TRBJ2-3, with D perhaps matching TRBD2 (6 bases). The CDR3 contains 15 residues. Trimming pared 1 base from V and 1 base from J, leaving 9 bases between. Germline V gene data show CDR1 as LNHNV and CDR2 as YYDKDF (reference sequence). CDR3 region: CATSRAGAGTDTQYF. The CDR3 nucleotides are TGTGCCACCAGCAGAGCGGGAGCGGGCACAGATACGCAGTATTTT. Together with reference TRBV15 and TRBJ2-3, the CDR3 gives the full variable domain: DAMVIQNPRYQVTQFGKPVTLSCSQTLNHNVMYWYQQKSSQAPKLLFHYYDKDFNNEADTPDNFQSRRPNTSFCFLDIRSPGLGDTAMYLCATSRAGAGTDTQYFGPGTRLTVL.

The CDR3 here is CASSISAGGSYEQYF. Here the CDR3 DNA reads TGTGCCAGCAGCATATCAGCGGGAGGGTCCTACGAGCAGTACTTC. This chain links TRBV7-2 with TRBJ2-7; TRBD2 agrees at 10 bases. The CDR3 contains 15 residues. CDR1 and CDR2 (germline): SGHTA, FQGNSA. Unmatched junction bases numbered 5, after V lost 5 bases and J lost 1 base.

CDR3 protein: CASSPRLGAGYGYTF. The CDR3 bases are TGTGCCAGCAGTCCCCGTTTGGGGGCCGGCTATGGCTACACCTTC. This chain links TRBV6-5 with TRBJ1-2; tentatively, D is TRBD1 (6 bases). The CDR3 runs to 15 residues. V lost 5 bases to trimming and J lost 4 bases, with 17 bases between them. Germline V gene lookup returns CDR1 MNHEY and CDR2 SVGAGI.

The J gene is TRBJ2-7, the V gene TRBV5-5, with a possible D match to TRBD1 (5 bases). Germline CDR1 and CDR2: SGHKS and YYEKEE (reference sequence). V shed 2 bases and J shed 4 bases, with 10 bases lying between them. CDR3 length: 13 residues. The chain's CDR3 is CASSFPAGYEQYF. The CDR3 DNA sequence: TGTGCCAGCAGCTTCCCGGCAGGGTACGAGCAGTACTTC.

The genes are TRBV4-2 and TRBJ1-2; D might be TRBD1 (6 bases). V lost 0 bases and J lost 4, with 12 bases in between. The CDR3 is 15 amino acids. Looked up from germline, CDR1 is LGHNA and CDR2 is YNFKEQ. The CDR3 region is CASSQDRQDFYGYTF. DNA of the CDR3: TGTGCCAGCAGCCAAGATCGACAGGACTTCTATGGCTACACCTTC.

The V call is TRBV6-5, the J call TRBJ2-7, with D possibly being TRBD1 (6 bases). V was clipped by 2 bases and J by 3 bases, with 14 bases between them. This CDR3 region has 15 residues. Germline values: CDR1 MNHEY, CDR2 SVGAGI. The CDR3: CASSYRTAPNYEQYF. The CDR3 DNA is TGTGCCAGCAGTTACCGGACAGCACCAAACTACGAGCAGTACTTC.

V and J are TRBV7-2 and TRBJ1-2; D gene uncertain. This CDR3 region has 13 residues. Germline CDR1 and CDR2: SGHTA and FQGNSA. Trimming left V 5 bases short and J 5 bases short, with 12 bases between. The CDR3 DNA sequence: TGTGCCAGCAGCCCCCGGAGGGAATATGGCTACACCTTC. Its translation is CASSPRREYGYTF.

The chain recombines TRBV28 with TRBJ1-5, with D perhaps TRBD1 (6 bases). Trimming took 9 bases from V and 2 from J, leaving 23 bases between them. This CDR3 has 17 amino acids. Germline V gene lookup returns CDR1 MDHEN and CDR2 SYDVKM. CDR3: CASSPPTGTTGNQPQHF. Written as DNA, the CDR3 is TGTGCCAGTAGCCCTCCTACAGGGACCACGGGCAATCAGCCCCAGCATTTT.

This rearrangement joins TRBV11-1 to TRBJ2-5, with D maybe TRBD2 (7 bases). CDR1 and CDR2 from the germline V gene are SGHAT and FQDESV (reference sequence). V dropped 5 bases and J dropped 5 bases, with 15 bases sitting between them. CDR3 length equals 14 residues. CDR3 sequence: CASSRPGGQETQYF. The CDR3 bases are TGTGCCAGCAGCCGACCGGGGGGCCAGGAGACCCAGTACTTC.

The rearrangement uses TRBV7-2 and TRBJ1-1, with D perhaps matching TRBD1 (5 bases). CDR1 is SGHTA and CDR2 is FQGNSA in the germline V gene. The length of the CDR3 is 15 residues. Trimming cost V 2 bases and J 4 bases, with 14 bases left between them. CDR3: CASSLFVGGGTEAFF. As DNA, the CDR3 is TGTGCCAGCAGCTTATTTGTCGGGGGAGGCACTGAAGCTTTCTTT.

This clone was found a few times. The chain has TRBV5-1 and TRBJ2-3; possibly TRBD1 for D (6 bases). V was clipped by 4 bases and J by 0 bases, with 12 bases between them. The germline gives CDR1 SGHRS, CDR2 YFSETQ. This CDR3 is built from 15 residues. The CDR3 DNA reads as TGCGCCAGCAGCGAGGACAGCGCTAGCACAGATACGCAGTATTTT. Encoded protein: CASSEDSASTDTQYF.

This clone was seen once. The V and J genes are TRBV9 and TRBJ1-2, with 9 bases identical to TRBD1. The CDR3 sequence is 16 residues long. Germline V gene data show CDR1 as SGDLS and CDR2 as YYNGEE. J lost 4 bases, V lost 0 bases, and 7 bases had no gene match. The CDR3 DNA reads TGTGCCAGCAGCGTAGCCACAGGGGGCTCTATCTATGGCTACACCTTC. Translation: CASSVATGGSIYGYTF.

The chain couples TRBV30 to TRBJ2-7, with D unclear. Trimming removed 2 bases from V and 5 bases from J, with 7 bases in between. The germline CDR1 and CDR2 sequences are GTSNPN and SVGIG (reference sequence). The CDR3 loop spans 11 amino acids. The CDR3 protein is CAWSTLDEQYF. CDR3 DNA: TGTGCCTGGAGTACGCTAGACGAGCAGTACTTC.

This rearrangement joins TRBV7-5 to TRBJ1-2. TRBV7-5 counts as a pseudogene. This CDR3 comprises 12 residues. CDR3 amino acids: CASARGCYGYTF. The CDR3 bases are TGTGCCAGCGCAAGAGGATGCTATGGCTACACCTTC.

This clone was seen only once. The chain uses TRBV2 and TRBJ2-3; TRBD2 matches at 15 bases. The CDR3 totals 16 residues. V gave up 4 bases and J gave up 5 bases; unmatched junction bases: 4. CDR1 is SNHLY, CDR2 FYNNEI, per germline. CDR3 protein: CASSAGLAGGVDTQYF. In DNA, the CDR3 is TGTGCCAGCAGTGCAGGACTAGCGGGAGGGGTAGATACGCAGTATTTT.

The J gene is TRBJ1-1, the V gene TRBV7-2; D is perhaps TRBD1 (5 bases). V was trimmed by 2 bases and J by 0 bases, leaving 7 bases between them. The CDR3 spans 14 residues. Looked up from germline, CDR1 is SGHTA and CDR2 is FQGNSA. CDR3 nucleotides: TGTGCCAGCAGCTTACAGGGCATGAACACTGAAGCTTTCTTT. This encodes CASSLQGMNTEAFF. Looking up the rest from reference TRBV7-2 and TRBJ1-1 gives the full variable domain: GAGVSQSPSNKVTEKGKDVELRCDPISGHTALYWYRQSLGQGLEFLIYFQGNSAPDKSGLPSDRFSAERTGGSVSTLTIQRTQQEDSAVYLCASSLQGMNTEAFFGQGTRLTVV.

V is TRBV20-1 and J is TRBJ2-3; D is uncertain. The germline CDR1 and CDR2 sequences are DFQATT and SNEGSKA (reference sequence). The CDR3 loop spans 11 amino acids. V shed 0 bases and J shed 6 bases, with 4 bases lying between them. The DNA of the CDR3 is TGCAGTGCTAGAGAGCGGGATACGCAGTATTTT. Its protein product is CSARERDTQYF.

The chain joins TRBV5-1 to TRBJ2-7; 11 bases are shared with TRBD2. The V segment lost 4 bases and the J segment 6 bases; nucleotides outside the gene matches: 6. CDR1 is SGHRS, CDR2 YFSETQ, per germline. This CDR3 is 14 amino acids long. CDR3 region: CASSPDLAGGEQYF. The CDR3 DNA sequence: TGCGCCAGCAGCCCGGACCTAGCGGGAGGCGAGCAGTACTTC.

This clone has only a few counts. The chain combines TRBV7-9 with TRBJ1-1, with D perhaps TRBD1 (5 bases). V was cut by 8 bases and J by 2 bases, with 15 bases left in between. This CDR3 has 14 residues. From germline, CDR1 is SEHNR and CDR2 FQNEAQ (reference sequence). The CDR3 here is CASGHGGTNTEAFF. The CDR3 region has the DNA TGTGCCAGCGGACACGGGGGGACTAACACTGAAGCTTTCTTT.